This passage covers 10 T cell receptor beta chains from one sample sequenced in a study of T cells in Graves' hyperthyroidism and ophthalmopathy. RNA transcripts were the template for amplifying TCR beta CDR3 regions. HTBI primers drove first-round RT-PCR of the TCR CDR3. TCRdb reprocessed the multiplex PCR reads with MiXCR, giving one entry per CDR3 protein. There are a few hundred thousand distinct CDR3 sequences in the sample; approximately 17% occur only once, and roughly a sixth lies in the top ten. What was sequenced was blood. Every receptor here comes from a woman aged 18-30 years with Graves' ophthalmopathy.

This clonotype has only a few counts. The rearrangement links TRBV7-6 to TRBJ1-6; TRBD1 is a possible D gene (5 bases). CDR1 SGHVS and CDR2 FNYEAQ come from the germline V gene. The CDR3 sequence is 15 residues long. The V and J ends lost 5 bases and 7 bases respectively, with 15 bases between them. CDR3 sequence reads: CASSPGGVANSPLHF. CDR3 in DNA: TGTGCCAGCAGCCCGGGGGGTGTGGCGAATTCACCCCTCCACTTT.

There are many counts of this clonotype. This chain joins TRBV5-6 and TRBJ2-5; 8 bases fit TRBD1. The CDR3 length is 13 residues. V lost 0 bases, J lost 9 bases, and 4 bases stayed unmatched. Germline values: CDR1 SGHDT, CDR2 YYEEEE. The CDR3 reads CASSLDGRGPQYF. The CDR3 nucleotides read TGTGCCAGCAGCTTGGACGGCAGGGGGCCCCAGTACTTC.

The CDR3 here is CSASHGQTNTEAFF. The CDR3 DNA is TGCAGTGCTTCCCACGGACAAACGAACACTGAAGCTTTCTTT. This chain joins TRBV20-1 and TRBJ1-1; a possible D gene is TRBD1 (5 bases). The germline V gene has CDR1 DFQATT and CDR2 SNEGSKA (reference sequence). Trimming left V 5 bases short and J 1 base short, with 14 bases between. The CDR3 runs 14 residues.

This sequence joins TRBV24-1 and TRBJ1-2; 7 bases match TRBD1. CDR1 and CDR2 from the germline V gene are KGHDR and SFDVKD. The CDR3 is 13 residues long. Trimming at V came to 5 bases and at J to 3 bases, leaving 2 bases not matched to a gene. CDR3 nucleotides: TGTGCCACCAGTGCGGGACAGTACTATGGCTACACCTTC. It codes for CATSAGQYYGYTF.

This clonotype was counted a few times. The J gene is TRBJ1-6, the V gene TRBV27, with 9 bases matching TRBD1. CDR3 length: 15 residues. The V gene end was trimmed by 6 bases and the J gene end by 10 bases; junction bases not matched to a gene: 10. CDR1 is MNHEY and CDR2 is SMNVEV in the germline V gene (reference sequence). The chain's CDR3 is CASRTEGQGTSPLHF. The CDR3 DNA sequence: TGTGCCAGCAGGACAGAGGGACAGGGTACCTCACCCCTCCACTTT.

This clonotype was detected ten times or more. The V and J genes are TRBV30 and TRBJ2-2; D perhaps matches TRBD1 (5 bases). There are 14 residues in the CDR3. With 4 bases removed from V and 4 bases from J, the gap between germline ends came to 13 bases. Looked up from germline, CDR1 is GTSNPN and CDR2 is SVGIG (reference sequence). The CDR3 sequence: CAWNGGRVTGELFF. The DNA for the CDR3 is TGTGCCTGGAATGGCGGCAGGGTCACCGGGGAGCTGTTTTTT.

In its sample, this clonotype was seen many times. The chain has TRBV7-9 and TRBJ2-2; D assignment may be TRBD1 or TRBD2 (5 bases each). Germline CDR1 and CDR2: SEHNR and FQNEAQ (reference sequence). The V gene lost 5 bases and the J gene lost 3 bases, with 19 bases spanning the gap. CDR3 length: 17 amino acids. CDR3 nucleotides: TGTGCCAGCAGCGCCTTACAAGGGACGGTAGACACCGGGGAGCTGTTTTTT. Its protein product is CASSALQGTVDTGELFF. The full variable domain, completed using reference TRBV7-9 and TRBJ2-2, is DTGVSQNPRHKITKRGQNVTFRCDPISEHNRLYWYRQTLGQGPEFLTYFQNEAQLEKSRLLSDRFSAERPKGSFSTLEIQRTEQGDSAMYLCASSALQGTVDTGELFFGEGSRLTVL.

This clonotype was observed a few times. The rearrangement links TRBV24-1 to TRBJ2-1; D uncertain. Germline CDR1 is KGHDR and CDR2 is SFDVKD. This CDR3 has 12 residues. The V end lost 10 bases, the J end lost 4 bases, and 10 bases lay between the germline ends. CDR3: CATSPGYNEQFF. DNA for the CDR3: TGTGCCACATCGCCCGGGTACAATGAGCAGTTCTTC.

This clonotype was counted ten times or more. The chain combines TRBV9 with TRBJ2-5; 8 nucleotides match TRBD1. CDR3 length equals 16 residues. Trimming removed 0 bases from V and 2 bases from J; junction bases left unmatched: 6. Germline lookup yields CDR1 SGDLS and CDR2 YYNGEE. CDR3 in amino acids: CASSVGLRGRQETQYF. For the CDR3, the DNA is TGTGCCAGCAGCGTAGGACTCAGGGGGCGGCAAGAGACCCAGTACTTC.

This clonotype was picked up a small number of times. The CDR3 coding sequence is TGTGCCAGCAGCCCCGTAGGGAGGGGGGACACTGAAGCTTTCTTT. Translated: CASSPVGRGDTEAFF. V gene TRBV9 combines with J gene TRBJ1-1; possibly TRBD1 for D (6 bases). This CDR3 region has 15 residues. The ends were cut back, 4 bases at V and 3 bases at J, with 16 bases in the middle. Germline V gene lookup returns CDR1 SGDLS and CDR2 YYNGEE.